This T cell receptor beta chain was identified during a study of regulatory T cells in long-lasting Graves disease (dated by TCRdb to about 2021). Background for the entire study: Antithyroid drugs had been taken for less than 3 months by newly diagnosed Graves' disease patients. A total of some 35 samples underwent TCR sequencing, from about 13 patients with persistent Graves' disease and 20 patients with newly diagnosed Graves' disease. Persistent Graves' disease patients were compared with newly diagnosed Graves' disease patients by peripheral blood TCR sequencing and RNA sequencing. The study was conducted in China and was registered as a clinical trial. Summary of the overall study and its limitations: Peripheral blood alone was examined, since thyroid tissue, which constituted the primary lesion, could not be accessed. Sequencing and analysis were restricted to the TCR beta chain. More public clonotypes were shared among persistent patients (fewer than 3,000) than among newly diagnosed patients (approximately 930). Lower TCR Shannon entropy and fewer highly expanded clones were observed in persistent Graves' disease patients than in newly diagnosed patients, which suggested clonal expansion. TRBV28, TRBJ1-2 and TRBJ2-5 were preferentially used in persistent disease, while TRBV20-1 and TRBJ2-1 were favored in newly diagnosed disease. The small sample size was acknowledged by the authors as a limitation that may reduce accuracy.

The time point label on this specimen signifies: newly diagnosed GD, antithyroid drugs for less than 3 months. RNA was extracted from PBMCs in TRIzol for both TCR sequencing and RNA sequencing. The diagnosis of Graves' disease followed American Thyroid Association guidelines. Recruitment of patients was carried out at an endocrinology department in Xi'an, China. Each patient gave 7.5 to 10 milliliters of peripheral blood, collected in an EDTA anticoagulant tube. Ficoll Paque Plus density gradient separation was used to isolate PBMCs, and no further T cell sorting was performed. An Agilent 2100 Bioanalyzer and agarose gel were used to check RNA quality, while a NanoDrop 2000 measured RNA concentration. This clonotype was observed many times. Its binding antigen is unknown. At one end, the junction sequence differs from germline, possibly due to a read error. The CDR3, from cysteine to phenylalanine, totals 11 residues. The entry retains the CDR3 DNA only, 33 bases that are in frame from base 1. Looking up the germline V gene yields CDR1 WSHSY and CDR2 SAAADI.

The library was obtained by multiplex PCR. Sequencing was performed on an Illumina HiSeq 4000. iRepertoire HTBI primers and Arm-PCR amplification of CDR3 regions were used to construct TCR beta libraries. PCR products were gel purified before sequencing. Processing in the source paper ran as follows. Gene usage analysis of CDR3 amino acid clonotypes used the 62 TRBV and 12 to 15 TRBJ segments found across samples. COPE and FqMerger were used to merge the filtered high-quality paired reads into contigs. Contigs were aligned with BLAST to IMGT TRBV, TRBD and TRBJ reference genes, and CDR3 was defined per IMGT. Clonotypes above 0.1% frequency were classified as highly expanded clones. Shannon entropy was used to measure repertoire diversity, and the Gini coefficient was used to measure V-J evenness. Public clonotypes were defined as clonotypes shared by more than one individual. The public reads were run again by TCRdb, first through fastp at Q25 and then through MiXCR, and only productive beta chains were kept. Each entry is one CDR3 protein sequence, shown with its most common DNA and genes. TCRdb, rather than the study authors, made the V and J calls. In this sample the table shows some 240,000 distinct CDR3 sequences, 15% to 20% of which occur a single time. Roughly 10% of the sample lies in the top ten.

This same sample was also part of a study on T cells in Graves' hyperthyroidism and ophthalmopathy. The second study also describes: Stable Graves' hyperthyroidism was defined as the absence of progression to ophthalmopathy over 18 months of follow-up. Hyperthyroidism patients were newly diagnosed, had a disease duration of under 2 months, and were aged 18 to 65 years. Any patient with an uncontrolled infection, another autoimmune disease, pregnancy or lactation was excluded. Diagnoses were established on the basis of clinical symptoms, serum thyroxine and TRAb, thyroid ultrasound, and orbital computed tomography. The TCR CDR3 was subjected to a first round of RT-PCR using the HTBI primer set and the Qiagen OneStep RT-PCR kit. Most expanded thyroid clonotypes (frequency above 0.001) were also detected in blood, a finding suggesting that blood repertoires may reflect thyroid immune responses. A 13 V-J signature model separated ophthalmopathy from stable hyperthyroidism, with 87.88% sensitivity and roughly 81% specificity in cross-validation and 80%/75% in testing. In validation, progression to ophthalmopathy was predicted by the model with around 71% sensitivity and just over 72% specificity, a median of about 6 months before onset. To identify TCR V-J signatures that set the groups apart, the researchers used a discovery cohort of 100 patients, made up of 40 to 45 with Graves' ophthalmopathy and some 55 with stable Graves' hyperthyroidism. Whether ophthalmopathy could be predicted prospectively was tested in an independent validation cohort made up of under 20 hyperthyroidism patients plus 17 patients who later progressed to ophthalmopathy. For training and testing, the 100 or so patients in the discovery cohort were randomly divided in a 7:3 ratio. The study also compared thyroid tissue and blood T-cell repertoires from about six Graves' hyperthyroidism patients. Following sampling, methimazole starting at 30 mg daily was given to hyperthyroidism patients, and high-dose intravenous methylprednisolone was given to ophthalmopathy patients. The libraries were constructed in a second round of multiplex PCR and then size-selected and purified. Sequencing of the libraries was done on an Illumina HiSeq2000 using paired-end 100 bp reads. Raw data were processed with SOAPnuke, discarding reads with adapters, uncalled bases, mean Phred below 15, or no exact constant-primer or identifier match. High-quality paired reads were merged using COPE v1.2.5, and each unique nucleotide sequence was defined as a clonotype. Clonotypes were aligned to IMGT TRBV, TRBD and TRBJ reference segments using MiTCR v1.1. The analysis was restricted to V-J combinations with a frequency above 0.0001, which together covered roughly 99% of the repertoires. The TCS score was defined as F50 (clonal expansion) divided by E x V (chaos), with BLOSUM62-based TCRdist calculated between CDR3 peptides within each V-J. Welch's t-statistics and random forest reduced roughly 530 V-J features to around 14, which were used in a naive Bayes classifier (R e1071). Sample size was not statistically predetermined, and blinding of investigators to group allocation was not performed. The paper describes TCR Vbeta CDR3 sequencing of 120 to 150 peripheral blood samples, made up of 40 to 45 ophthalmopathy patients, 70 to 80 hyperthyroidism patients and roughly 17 progressor patients.

The input for sequencing was peripheral blood mononuclear cells (PBMCs), taken at new diagnosis, from a patient treated with antithyroid drugs. The TCR sequence derives from a woman younger than 45 with Graves disease. Donor details come from another sample of the same person, matched by shared clones. Rearrangement joined TRBV10-2 to TRBJ1-1, with the D gene uncertain. CDR3 protein: CASSESIALSF. In nucleotide form, the sequence is TGCGCCAGCAGTGAGTCGATCGCCCTTAGCTTT.